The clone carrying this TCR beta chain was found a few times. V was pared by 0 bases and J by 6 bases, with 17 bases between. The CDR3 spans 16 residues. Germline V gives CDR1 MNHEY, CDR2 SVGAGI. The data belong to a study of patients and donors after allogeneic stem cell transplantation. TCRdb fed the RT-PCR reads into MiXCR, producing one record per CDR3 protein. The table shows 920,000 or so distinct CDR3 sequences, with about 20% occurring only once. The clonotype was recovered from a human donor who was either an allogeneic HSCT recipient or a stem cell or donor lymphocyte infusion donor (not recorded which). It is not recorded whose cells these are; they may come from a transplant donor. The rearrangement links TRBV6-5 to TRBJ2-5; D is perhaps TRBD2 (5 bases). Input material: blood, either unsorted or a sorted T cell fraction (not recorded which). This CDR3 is CASSYSPLVLEKTQYF. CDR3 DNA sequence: TGTGCCAGCAGTTACTCCCCGTTGGTACTAGAAAAGACCCAGTACTTC.